Sequencing of this T cell receptor beta chain was carried out in a study of T-cell memory formation after mild COVID-19. V was clipped by 3 bases and J by 6 bases, with 6 bases between them. The CDR3 consists of 12 residues. CDR1 and CDR2 (germline): ENHRY, SYGVKD. A single record per CDR3 protein comes from TCRdb applying MiXCR to the 5' RACE reads. This sample carries 470,000 or so distinct CDR3 sequences, 15% to 20% of them seen once, and the ten largest clones take approximately 13%. A few counts support this clonotype. This clonotype originated in an adult woman who had mild COVID-19 (a few samples of this study predate the infection). Cell type and time point are not known. The sequencing input was PBMCs or a T cell subset sorted from them (not recorded which). The chain combines TRBV10-3 with TRBJ2-4; no reliable D call. The CDR3: CAISDKGNIQYF. CDR3 coding DNA: TGTGCCATCAGTGATAAGGGAAACATTCAGTACTTC.